The clone carrying this T cell receptor (beta chain) appeared many times. Its antigen is not known. This sample is part of a study of CD8 T cells in ankylosing spondylitis. Whole-study results and caveats: Blood of patients with ankylosing spondylitis appeared to be characterized by a TCR beta motif of several highly homologous variants. Clones linked to disease, bearing a CD8+ phenotype, were relatively rare in peripheral blood.

Libraries of TCR beta came from quantitative 5'-RACE with molecular barcodes. TCRdb used MiXCR to reprocess the 5' RACE reads, holding one entry per CDR3 protein. The table includes hundreds of thousands of distinct CDR3 sequences, about an eighth detected once. Germline V gene sequence: CDR1 LNHDA, CDR2 SQIVND (reference sequence). The V end lost 9 bases, the J end lost 1 base, and 11 bases lay between the germline ends. The CDR3 is 13 amino acids. The sequenced sample consisted of blood, either unsorted or a sorted T cell fraction (not recorded which). This chain connects TRBV19 to TRBJ2-3; D possibly corresponds to TRBD1 (5 bases). The origin of this receptor is a male donor with ankylosing spondylitis. This chain's CDR3 is CASSIGGTDTQYF. CDR3 nucleotides: TGTGCCAGCAGCATAGGGGGCACAGATACGCAGTATTTT.